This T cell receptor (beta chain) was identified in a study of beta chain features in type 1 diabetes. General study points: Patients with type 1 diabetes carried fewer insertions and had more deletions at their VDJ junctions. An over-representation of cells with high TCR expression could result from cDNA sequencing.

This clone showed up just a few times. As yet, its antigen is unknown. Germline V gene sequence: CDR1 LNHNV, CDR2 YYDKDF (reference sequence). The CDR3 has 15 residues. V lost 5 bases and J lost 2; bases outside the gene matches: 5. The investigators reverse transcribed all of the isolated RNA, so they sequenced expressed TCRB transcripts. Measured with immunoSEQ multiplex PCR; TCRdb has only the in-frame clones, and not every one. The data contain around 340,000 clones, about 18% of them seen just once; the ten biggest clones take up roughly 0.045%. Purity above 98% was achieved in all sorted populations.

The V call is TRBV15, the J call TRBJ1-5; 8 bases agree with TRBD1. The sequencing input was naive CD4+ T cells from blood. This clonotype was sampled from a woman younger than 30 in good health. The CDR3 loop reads CATSSQDRGNQPQHF. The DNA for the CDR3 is TGTGCCACCAGCTCCCAGGACAGGGGCAATCAGCCCCAGCATTTT.